A single sample gave rise to the 27 T cell receptor beta chains below, sequenced in a study of blood T cell repertoires in COVID-19. The method was immunoSEQ multiplex PCR; TCRdb's version includes in-frame clones alone and lacks a portion of them. The sample consists of about 45,000 clones, roughly 76% of them appearing once. The sequenced material came from peripheral blood. Receptors were obtained from a woman aged 65 to 85 with acute or convalescent COVID-19.

The CDR3 here is CASSPLGQLNTEAFF. The CDR3 bases are TGTGCCAGTAGTCCCCTGGGACAGCTTAACACTGAAGCTTTCTTT. The chain couples TRBV19 to TRBJ1-1, with 7 bases matching TRBD1. CDR3 length: 15 residues. The V and J ends lost 5 bases and 2 bases, in that order; junction bases with no gene match: 8. CDR1 LNHDA and CDR2 SQIVND come from the germline V gene (reference sequence).

This clone was seen more than once but under ten times. The CDR3 bases are TGTGCCAGCAGCTTAGGTGGGGCACGGCAGCCCCAGCATTTT. Amino acids: CASSLGGARQPQHF. The rearrangement uses TRBV7-9 and TRBJ1-5; maybe TRBD1 (5 bases). This CDR3 is built from 14 residues. V dropped 1 base and J dropped 7 bases, with 11 bases sitting between them. From germline, CDR1 is SEHNR and CDR2 FQNEAQ (reference sequence).

J is TRBJ2-3 and V is TRBV5-1, with 7 bases aligning to TRBD2. Germline V lookup: CDR1 SGHRS, CDR2 YFSETQ. The CDR3 is made up of 16 amino acids. The junction had 10 bases not matched to a gene; V was cut back by 2 bases and J by 4 bases. The CDR3 reads CASSFGGYIGADTQYF. CDR3 DNA: TGCGCCAGCAGCTTCGGGGGGTACATTGGCGCAGATACGCAGTATTTT.

In its sample, this clone was seen once. This chain links TRBV24-1 with TRBJ1-1; TRBD1 might be the D (5 bases). This CDR3 has 15 amino acids. Germline CDR1 and CDR2: KGHDR and SFDVKD. With 5 bases removed from V and 5 bases from J, the gap between germline ends came to 17 bases. CDR3 in amino acids: CATSGGAQGRTEAFF. For the CDR3, the DNA is TGTGCCACCAGTGGTGGGGCCCAGGGTCGAACTGAAGCTTTCTTT.

In this sample, this clone turned up once. The chain uses TRBV28 and TRBJ1-5; 8 bases are shared with TRBD1. The CDR3 sequence is 18 residues long. The V segment lost 3 bases and the J segment 0 bases; nucleotides outside the gene matches: 10. Looked up from germline, CDR1 is MDHEN and CDR2 is SYDVKM. The CDR3 sequence is CASSFPGTGYDSNQPQHF. The CDR3 bases are TGTGCCAGCAGTTTCCCCGGGACAGGTTATGATAGCAATCAGCCCCAGCATTTT.

The chain combines TRBV10-3 with TRBJ2-1; D might be TRBD1 (5 bases). Germline CDR1 is ENHRY and CDR2 is SYGVKD. V lost 4 bases to trimming and J lost 4 bases, with 26 bases between them. This CDR3 region has 19 residues. CDR3 loop: CAISGGPGGASLGYNEQFF. The CDR3 coding sequence is TGTGCCATCAGTGGGGGCCCCGGCGGTGCTAGTTTGGGGTACAATGAGCAGTTCTTC.

The chain couples TRBV10-3 to TRBJ1-2; 10 positions agree with TRBD1. V gave up 2 bases and J gave up 10 bases; unmatched junction bases: 10. The length of the CDR3 is 15 residues. Germline assignment: CDR1 ENHRY and CDR2 SYGVKD. For the CDR3, the DNA is TGTGCCATCAGTGAGACCTCCGGGACAGGGGCCGACTACACCTTC. Translated, it gives CAISETSGTGADYTF.

V gene TRBV19 combines with J gene TRBJ1-1; 11 bases fit TRBD1. CDR3 length equals 17 residues. Germline CDR1 reads LNHDA; CDR2 reads SQIVND (reference sequence). Trimming cost V 6 bases and J 4 bases; bases outside gene matches: 13. Written as DNA, the CDR3 is TGTGCCAGTAGCCCTACCGGGACAGGGGGTTATGGCACTGAAGCTTTCTTT. Residues: CASSPTGTGGYGTEAFF.

The rearrangement links TRBV2 to TRBJ1-5; 7 bases fit TRBD1. Germline assignment: CDR1 SNHLY and CDR2 FYNNEI. The CDR3 consists of 14 residues. V gave up 6 bases and J gave up 0 bases; unmatched junction bases: 2. The chain's CDR3 is CASRGDSSNQPQHF. The DNA for the CDR3 is TGTGCCAGCAGGGGGGACAGTAGCAATCAGCCCCAGCATTTT.

This clone occurred once. V usage is TRBV19 and J usage is TRBJ1-6; D ambiguous. The CDR3 contains 14 residues. Germline CDR1 and CDR2: LNHDA and SQIVND (reference sequence). V gave up 7 bases and J gave up 7 bases, with 14 bases separating them. The DNA for the CDR3 is TGTGCCAGTACCCCTACCGGGTTCAATTCACCCCTCCACTTT. Translated, it gives CASTPTGFNSPLHF.

The V gene is TRBV7-9, the J gene TRBJ2-1, with D perhaps TRBD2 (6 bases). This CDR3 comprises 15 residues. V was cut by 0 bases and J by 4 bases, with 10 bases left in between. In germline, CDR1 is SEHNR, CDR2 FQNEAQ (reference sequence). This CDR3 reads CASSLAGLPYNEQFF. In DNA form, the CDR3 reads TGTGCCAGCAGCTTAGCGGGACTCCCGTACAATGAGCAGTTCTTC.

The chain combines TRBV11-2 with TRBJ1-2; tentative D call: TRBD1 (5 bases). This CDR3 is 16 amino acids long. V shed 7 bases and J shed 0 bases, with 18 bases lying between them. Germline V lookup: CDR1 SGHAT, CDR2 FQNNGV. Here the CDR3 reads CASTPGDSAANYGYTF. CDR3 DNA sequence: TGTGCCAGCACCCCCGGGGACTCAGCGGCTAACTATGGCTACACCTTC.

This sequence joins TRBV3-1 (or the pseudogene TRBV3-2) and TRBJ2-7, with 7 bases identical to TRBD2. Germline CDR1 is LGHDT and CDR2 is YNNKEL (reference sequence). This CDR3 contains 13 residues. The V and J ends lost 4 bases and 2 bases, in that order; junction bases with no gene match: 2. This CDR3 is CASSRGLAYEQYF. CDR3 in DNA: TGTGCCAGCAGCCGCGGACTAGCCTACGAGCAGTACTTC.

As to this clone: One junction end does not reproduce the germline sequence, and a read error may be involved. The V call is TRBV6-5, the J call TRBJ2-7; tentative D call: TRBD2 (5 bases). This CDR3 is 14 amino acids long. CDR1 is MNHEY and CDR2 is SVGAGI in the germline V gene. This CDR3 is CASSYSIGSRESCF. The DNA of the CDR3 is TGTGCCAGCAGTTACTCGATCGGTAGTAGGGAGAGTTGCTTC.

The rearrangement uses TRBV6-5 and TRBJ2-7, with D maybe TRBD1 (6 bases). V lost 5 bases, J lost 2 bases, and 16 bases lay in between. Germline CDR1 and CDR2: MNHEY and SVGAGI. The CDR3 consists of 15 residues. CDR3 nucleotide sequence: TGTGCCAGCAGTAACCACAGGGACCGTCCCTACGAGCAGTACTTC. Translated, it gives CASSNHRDRPYEQYF.

J is TRBJ2-7 and V is TRBV7-2, with 9 positions matching TRBD1. The length of the CDR3 is 14 residues. Germline V gene data show CDR1 as SGHTA and CDR2 as FQGNSA. V shed 5 bases and J 6 bases; nucleotides not matched to a gene: 8. The CDR3 coding sequence is TGTGCCAGCAGCGTGGGACAGGGTCGGGGCGAGCAGTACTTC. Amino acids: CASSVGQGRGEQYF.

The chain uses TRBV28 and TRBJ2-7; D is perhaps TRBD2 (5 bases). With 7 bases removed from V and 0 bases from J, the gap between germline ends came to 10 bases. The CDR3 length is 13 residues. Germline V gene lookup returns CDR1 MDHEN and CDR2 SYDVKM. The CDR3 region has the DNA TGTGCCAGCACGGAGGTCCCCTCCTACGAGCAGTACTTC. Its translation is CASTEVPSYEQYF.

The sample holds one count of this clone. The chain combines TRBV19 with TRBJ2-1; D is perhaps TRBD1 (5 bases). Germline V gives CDR1 LNHDA, CDR2 SQIVND (reference sequence). V shed 4 bases and J shed 5 bases, with 15 bases lying between them. The CDR3 extends over 15 amino acids. In DNA form, the CDR3 reads TGTGCCAGTAGTAAACAGGTCACAGGAGACAATGAGCAGTTCTTC. Translated, it gives CASSKQVTGDNEQFF.

The CDR3 sequence: CASSLAPTGNTGELFF. In DNA, the CDR3 is TGTGCCAGCAGCTTAGCCCCTACTGGGAACACCGGGGAGCTGTTTTTT. V and J are TRBV11-2 and TRBJ2-2; D remains ambiguous. The CDR3 extends over 16 amino acids. Germline CDR1 is SGHAT and CDR2 is FQNNGV. The V end was cut by 1 base, the J end by 1 base, with 10 bases between.

The chain couples TRBV28 to TRBJ1-1; no definite D call. Trimming took 5 bases from V and 0 from J, leaving 10 bases between them. The CDR3 runs to 14 residues. From germline, CDR1 is MDHEN and CDR2 SYDVKM. The CDR3 DNA reads TGTGCCAGCAGTCTAGGAGCCATGAACACTGAAGCTTTCTTT. Protein sequence: CASSLGAMNTEAFF. Complete variable domain (other parts from reference TRBV28 and TRBJ1-1): DVKVTQSSRYLVKRTGEKVFLECVQDMDHENMFWYRQDPGLGLRLIYFSYDVKMKEKGDIPEGYSVSREKKERFSLILESASTNQTSMYLCASSLGAMNTEAFFGQGTRLTVV.

The chain couples TRBV7-2 to TRBJ2-3, with D maybe TRBD1 (6 bases). Trimming took off 1 base at V and 2 bases at J, with 13 bases between the two ends. CDR3 length: 16 amino acids. Germline CDR1 reads SGHTA; CDR2 reads FQGNSA. The CDR3 region is CASSLVGQRVTDTQYF. CDR3 nucleotide sequence: TGTGCCAGCAGCTTAGTCGGACAGAGGGTCACAGATACGCAGTATTTT.

The chain is built from TRBV5-8 and TRBJ1-5; no clear D. Per the germline V gene, CDR1 is SGHTS and CDR2 is YDEGEE. The CDR3 totals 17 residues. The V and J ends lost 0 bases and 2 bases respectively, with 15 bases between them. The CDR3 nucleotides are TGTGCCAGCAGCTTGGTATTGTCAATCGAGGGCAATCAGCCCCAGCATTTT. It encodes CASSLVLSIEGNQPQHF.

The V call is TRBV6-1, the J call TRBJ2-7; possibly TRBD1 for D (6 bases). The V gene lost 11 bases and the J gene lost 0 bases, with 20 bases spanning the gap. Germline V gives CDR1 MNHNS, CDR2 SASEGT. CDR3 size: 15 residues. The chain's CDR3 is CAARIQGEPSYEQYF. In DNA form, the CDR3 reads TGTGCCGCACGAATACAGGGAGAACCCTCCTACGAGCAGTACTTC.

This CDR3 is CASSPGGSGNTIYF. The CDR3 nucleotides read TGTGCCAGCAGCCCAGGGGGCTCTGGAAACACCATATATTTT. The rearrangement links TRBV5-4 to TRBJ1-3; 7 bases map to TRBD1. The CDR3 sequence is 14 residues long. The V gene's germline CDR1 is SGHNT and CDR2 YYREEE (reference sequence). V gave up 4 bases and J gave up 0 bases; unmatched junction bases: 1.

The rearrangement links TRBV19 to TRBJ2-7; TRBD2 matches at 10 bases. The ends lost 3 bases at V and 4 bases at J; junction bases unmatched: 6. The CDR3 covers 15 residues. The germline CDR1 and CDR2 sequences are LNHDA and SQIVND (reference sequence). This CDR3 is CASSIMASGRYEQYF. Here the CDR3 DNA reads TGTGCCAGTAGTATTATGGCTAGCGGGAGATACGAGCAGTACTTC. Looking up the rest from reference TRBV19 and TRBJ2-7 gives the full variable domain: DGGITQSPKYLFRKEGQNVTLSCEQNLNHDAMYWYRQDPGQGLRLIYYSQIVNDFQKGDIAEGYSVSREKKESFPLTVTSAQKNPTAFYLCASSIMASGRYEQYFGPGTRLTVT.

This clone occurred once. This sequence joins TRBV4-1 and TRBJ1-5; TRBD1 matches 7 bases. J was trimmed by 4 bases and V by 3 bases; bases with no gene match: 9. In germline, CDR1 is MGHRA, CDR2 YSYEKL. This CDR3 has 16 residues. The CDR3 nucleotides are TGCGCCAGCAGCCATGTGGACAGGACAACAAATCAGCCCCAGCATTTT. Its translation: CASSHVDRTTNQPQHF.

This chain's CDR3 is CASSTWTVHGYTF. For the CDR3, the DNA is TGTGCCAGCAGCACCTGGACAGTCCATGGCTACACCTTC. This rearrangement joins TRBV6-5 to TRBJ1-2; weak D call: TRBD1 (6 bases). The germline CDR1 and CDR2 sequences are MNHEY and SVGAGI. V was pared by 6 bases and J by 6 bases, with 14 bases between. CDR3 length: 13 amino acids.